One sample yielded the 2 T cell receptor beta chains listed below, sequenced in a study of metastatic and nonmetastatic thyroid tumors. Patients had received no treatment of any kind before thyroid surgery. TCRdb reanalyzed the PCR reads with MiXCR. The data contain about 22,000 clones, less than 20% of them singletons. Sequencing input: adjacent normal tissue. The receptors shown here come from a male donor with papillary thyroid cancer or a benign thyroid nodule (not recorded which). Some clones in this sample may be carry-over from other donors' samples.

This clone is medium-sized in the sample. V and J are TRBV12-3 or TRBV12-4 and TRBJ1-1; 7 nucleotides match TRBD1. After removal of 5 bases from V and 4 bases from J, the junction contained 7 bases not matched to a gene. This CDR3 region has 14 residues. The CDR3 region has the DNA TGTGCCAGCAGTCGACAGGGTGGGGTCACTGAAGCTTTCTTT. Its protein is CASSRQGGVTEAFF.

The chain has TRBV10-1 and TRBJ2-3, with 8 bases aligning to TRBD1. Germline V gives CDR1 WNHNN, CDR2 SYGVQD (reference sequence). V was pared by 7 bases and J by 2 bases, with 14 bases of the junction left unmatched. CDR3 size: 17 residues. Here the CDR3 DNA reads TGCGCCAGCATTGATCCTACTCAGGGGGCCGCCACAGATACGCAGTATTTT. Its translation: CASIDPTQGAATDTQYF.